The clone carrying this T cell receptor beta chain showed up just a few times. Compared with germline, one end of the junction differs, possibly owing to a read error. Amplified TCR beta CDR3 regions derived from RNA transcripts. TCR CDR3 underwent first-round RT-PCR with the HTBI primer set. TCRdb re-derived calls from the multiplex PCR reads in MiXCR, one entry per CDR3 protein. Of roughly 710,000 distinct CDR3 sequences listed, over 35% are singletons. CDR1 is KGHDR and CDR2 is SFDVKD in the germline V gene. The CDR3 has 14 residues. The entry originates in a study of T cells in Graves' hyperthyroidism and ophthalmopathy.

Sample: blood. The clonotype originates from a woman aged 35 to 49 with Graves' hyperthyroidism. The chain combines TRBV24-1 with TRBJ2-7, with D possibly matching TRBD1 (6 bases). Here the CDR3 DNA reads TGTGCCAGCAGTTTAGAGCAGGGGTGGTACGAGCAGTACTTC. Translated, it gives CASSLEQGWYEQYF.